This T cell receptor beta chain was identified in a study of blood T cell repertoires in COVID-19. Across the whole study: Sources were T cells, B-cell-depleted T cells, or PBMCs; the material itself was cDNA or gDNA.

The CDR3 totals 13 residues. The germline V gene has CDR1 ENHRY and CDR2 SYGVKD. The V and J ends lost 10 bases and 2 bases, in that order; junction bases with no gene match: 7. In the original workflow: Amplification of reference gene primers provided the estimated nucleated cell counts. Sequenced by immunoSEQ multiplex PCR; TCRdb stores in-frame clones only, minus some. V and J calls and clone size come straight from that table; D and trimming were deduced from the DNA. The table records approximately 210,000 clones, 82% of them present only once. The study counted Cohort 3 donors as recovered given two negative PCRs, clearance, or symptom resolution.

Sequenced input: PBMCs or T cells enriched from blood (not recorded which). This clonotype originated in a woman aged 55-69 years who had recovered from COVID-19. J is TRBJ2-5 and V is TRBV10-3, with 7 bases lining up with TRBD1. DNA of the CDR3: TGTGCCACCTGGGGGACAGAACAAGAGACCCAGTACTTC. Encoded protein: CATWGTEQETQYF.